One and the same sample provided the 23 T cell receptor beta chains below, sequenced in a study of cytomegalovirus exposure and HLA in healthy donors. Primers: 60 Vbeta forward and 13 Jbeta reverse. Clones were sequenced by immunoSEQ multiplex PCR, and TCRdb holds only the in-frame ones, with some missing. The sample gives approximately 100,000 clones, about 80% of which show up once; about 4% is in the top ten. The sequenced material came from PBMCs. The receptors come from a man aged 35-49 years in good health and CMV-seronegative.

The chain joins TRBV23-1 to TRBJ1-3; D call uncertain. TRBV23-1 belongs to the ORF category, with a function that is uncertain. The CDR3 is made up of 15 amino acids. Trimming took off 7 bases at V and 0 bases at J, with 13 bases between the two ends. In DNA, the CDR3 is TGCGCCAGCATAACCCACGGGAGCTCTGGAAACACCATATATTTT. Its translation is CASITHGSSGNTIYF.

The chain employs TRBV7-2 and TRBJ2-5, with TRBD2 as a possible D gene (5 bases). This CDR3 has 16 amino acids. V was cut by 0 bases and J by 0 bases, with 11 bases left in between. Germline-derived CDR1 and CDR2 are SGHTA and FQGNSA. CDR3: CASSLAARRYQETQYF. For the CDR3, the DNA is TGTGCCAGCAGCTTAGCGGCTAGGAGGTACCAAGAGACCCAGTACTTC. Looking up the rest from reference TRBV7-2 and TRBJ2-5 gives the full variable domain: GAGVSQSPSNKVTEKGKDVELRCDPISGHTALYWYRQSLGQGLEFLIYFQGNSAPDKSGLPSDRFSAERTGGSVSTLTIQRTQQEDSAVYLCASSLAARRYQETQYFGPGTRLLVL.

Only a few counts were recorded for this clone. The chain carries TRBV9 and TRBJ2-1; TRBD1 matches 8 bases. The CDR3 has 16 residues. Germline CDR1 reads SGDLS; CDR2 reads YYNGEE. Trimming cost V 0 bases and J 2 bases; bases outside gene matches: 4. The CDR3 reads CASSVVDRAPYNEQFF. In DNA, the CDR3 is TGTGCCAGCAGCGTAGTGGACAGGGCCCCCTACAATGAGCAGTTCTTC.

The V call is TRBV11-2, the J call TRBJ1-4; D not certain. Germline V gene lookup returns CDR1 SGHAT and CDR2 FQNNGV. Trimming left V 1 base short and J 4 bases short, with 7 bases between. The CDR3 spans 14 residues. The CDR3 sequence is CASSLGGYNEKLFF. The CDR3 nucleotides are TGTGCCAGCAGCTTAGGAGGTTATAATGAAAAACTGTTTTTT.

Note on this clone: At one end, the junction sequence differs from germline, possibly due to a read error. The J gene is TRBJ1-1, the V gene TRBV7-9; D remains ambiguous. The V gene's germline CDR1 is SEHNR and CDR2 FQNEAQ (reference sequence). The CDR3 consists of 13 residues. CDR3 sequence: CSSSLGVNTEAFF. The CDR3 bases are TGTTCCAGCAGCTTAGGCGTGAACACTGAAGCTTTCTTT.

This chain uses TRBV7-2 with TRBJ2-3; D gene unclear. Between the trimmed V and J ends, which lost 5 bases and 9 bases, there was a span of 12 bases. The CDR3 is 12 residues long. Germline V gene data show CDR1 as SGHTA and CDR2 as FQGNSA. The CDR3 here is CASSPAPWTQYF. The DNA of the CDR3 is TGTGCCAGCAGCCCCGCGCCATGGACGCAGTATTTT.

The chain joins TRBV7-2 to TRBJ2-5; D possibly corresponds to TRBD2 (5 bases). V was clipped by 1 base and J by 7 bases, with 16 bases between them. In germline, CDR1 is SGHTA, CDR2 FQGNSA. This CDR3 spans 15 amino acids. The CDR3 region is CASSLGPGSGGTQYF. CDR3 DNA: TGTGCCAGCAGCTTAGGCCCAGGCAGCGGTGGGACCCAGTACTTC. Based on the CDR3 plus reference TRBV7-2 and TRBJ2-5, the full variable domain is GAGVSQSPSNKVTEKGKDVELRCDPISGHTALYWYRQSLGQGLEFLIYFQGNSAPDKSGLPSDRFSAERTGGSVSTLTIQRTQQEDSAVYLCASSLGPGSGGTQYFGPGTRLLVL.

The V call is TRBV19, the J call TRBJ2-3; perhaps TRBD1 as D (5 bases). The germline V and J ends were trimmed by 7 bases and 4 bases, with 15 bases remaining between them. CDR3 length: 14 amino acids. Germline-derived CDR1 and CDR2 are LNHDA and SQIVND (reference sequence). CDR3 sequence: CASTGRRVADTQYF. The CDR3 nucleotides are TGTGCCAGTACTGGGCGCAGGGTTGCAGATACGCAGTATTTT.

A single count supports this clone. The gene calls are TRBV7-2 and TRBJ1-3, with 8 bases matching TRBD1. Germline V gene sequence: CDR1 SGHTA, CDR2 FQGNSA. Unmatched junction bases numbered 2, after V lost 0 bases and J lost 4 bases. The CDR3 consists of 15 residues. The CDR3 is CASSLAQGAGNTIYF. CDR3 in DNA: TGTGCCAGCAGCTTAGCGCAGGGGGCAGGAAACACCATATATTTT.

This clone was seen just once. This rearrangement joins TRBV28 to TRBJ1-6; D may be TRBD1 (6 bases). The germline V and J ends were trimmed by 10 bases and 7 bases, with 14 bases remaining between them. The CDR3 loop spans 13 amino acids. Germline-derived CDR1 and CDR2 are MDHEN and SYDVKM. The chain's CDR3 is CAIKQGANSPLHF. The CDR3 nucleotides read TGTGCCATCAAACAGGGCGCAAATTCACCCCTCCACTTT.

This clone has only a few counts. The CDR3 sequence is CASSAWGGRGETQYF. The CDR3 nucleotides are TGTGCCAGCAGTGCCTGGGGGGGTCGGGGGGAGACCCAGTACTTC. The chain is built from TRBV28 and TRBJ2-5; 7 bases are a match to TRBD2. The length of the CDR3 is 15 residues. V lost 5 bases to trimming and J lost 5 bases; unmatched junction nucleotides: 11. Germline loops: CDR1 MDHEN, CDR2 SYDVKM.

J is TRBJ2-3 and V is TRBV7-2; D uncertain. Germline CDR1 is SGHTA and CDR2 is FQGNSA. The ends were cut back, 1 base at V and 9 bases at J, with 8 bases in the middle. The CDR3 consists of 12 residues. Written as DNA, the CDR3 is TGTGCCAGCAGCTTAGGGCCAGGAACGCAGTATTTT. Translated: CASSLGPGTQYF.

The CDR3 protein is CASYRQGSYGYTF. CDR3 sequence (DNA): TGTGCCAGCTACAGACAGGGGAGCTATGGCTACACCTTC. The chain recombines TRBV2 with TRBJ1-2; TRBD1 matches 8 bases. Trimming at V came to 8 bases and at J to 4 bases, leaving 6 bases not matched to a gene. This CDR3 is 13 amino acids long. Germline CDR1 is SNHLY and CDR2 is FYNNEI.

The rearrangement links TRBV6-1 to TRBJ1-4; no firm D call. Germline CDR1 is MNHNS and CDR2 is SASEGT. This CDR3 spans 15 amino acids. Trimming left V 2 bases short and J 4 bases short, with 11 bases between. Written as DNA, the CDR3 is TGTGCCAGCAGTGAAACTAGAGCGGGTAATGAAAAACTGTTTTTT. Protein product: CASSETRAGNEKLFF.

V gene TRBV7-9 combines with J gene TRBJ2-7; possible D gene TRBD2, 6 bases. The CDR3 is 13 residues long. Germline CDR1 SEHNR, CDR2 FQNEAQ (reference sequence). Between the trimmed V and J ends, which lost 5 bases and 3 bases, there was a span of 11 bases. The DNA for the CDR3 is TGTGCCAGCAGCCCTAGCGAGGGCTACGAGCAGTACTTC. Protein product: CASSPSEGYEQYF.

This clone was seen a single time. This rearrangement joins TRBV11-2 to TRBJ1-6; weak D call: TRBD1 (6 bases). The V and J ends lost 4 bases and 7 bases respectively, with 14 bases between them. Germline V gene data show CDR1 as SGHAT and CDR2 as FQNNGV. This CDR3 has 15 amino acids. CDR3 DNA: TGTGCCAGCAGCTCGGGACACCCGCAGAATTCACCCCTCCACTTT. Its protein product is CASSSGHPQNSPLHF. Together with reference TRBV11-2 and TRBJ1-6, the CDR3 gives the full variable domain: EAGVAQSPRYKIIEKRQSVAFWCNPISGHATLYWYQQILGQGPKLLIQFQNNGVVDDSQLPKDRFSAERLKGVDSTLKIQPAKLEDSAVYLCASSSGHPQNSPLHFGNGTRLTVT.

The V and J genes are TRBV10-1 and TRBJ1-2, with D tentatively TRBD1 (5 bases). Trimming shortened V by 2 bases and J by 4 bases, and 11 bases separated the two germline ends. Germline V lookup: CDR1 WNHNN, CDR2 SYGVQD (reference sequence). This CDR3 spans 14 amino acids. As DNA, the CDR3 is TGCGCCAGCAGTGAGAAGAGGCAGGGCTATGGCTACACCTTC. This translates into CASSEKRQGYGYTF.

This clone was detected a few times. The V call is TRBV7-2, the J call TRBJ2-5; 9 positions agree with TRBD1. CDR1 is SGHTA and CDR2 is FQGNSA in the germline V gene. The junction had 7 bases not matched to a gene; V was cut back by 3 bases and J by 5 bases. The CDR3 sequence is 15 residues long. Here the CDR3 reads CASSLGQGPWETQYF. The CDR3 nucleotides are TGTGCCAGCAGCTTGGGACAGGGACCTTGGGAGACCCAGTACTTC. Drawing the rest from reference TRBV7-2 and TRBJ2-5, the complete variable domain is GAGVSQSPSNKVTEKGKDVELRCDPISGHTALYWYRQSLGQGLEFLIYFQGNSAPDKSGLPSDRFSAERTGGSVSTLTIQRTQQEDSAVYLCASSLGQGPWETQYFGPGTRLLVL.

The rearrangement uses TRBV11-2 and TRBJ2-7, with TRBD1 matching 9 bases. This CDR3 is built from 15 residues. V trimming: 5 bases; J trimming: 2 bases; junction bases outside the gene matches: 7. Germline V CDR1 and CDR2: SGHAT, FQNNGV. CDR3 amino acids: CASSRGQGLPYEQYF. The CDR3 DNA reads TGTGCCAGCAGCCGCGGACAGGGGCTCCCCTACGAGCAGTACTTC.

The rearrangement links TRBV15 to TRBJ1-2; possibly TRBD1 for D (5 bases). Germline V CDR1 and CDR2: LNHNV, YYDKDF (reference sequence). The CDR3 has 16 residues. Trimming took 0 bases from V and 1 from J, leaving 12 bases between them. The CDR3 DNA sequence: TGTGCCACCAGCAGAGATAACCAGGGTGGTAACTATGGCTACACCTTC. Residues: CATSRDNQGGNYGYTF.

This chain joins TRBV14 and TRBJ2-5, with 10 bases aligning to TRBD2. From germline, CDR1 is SGHDN and CDR2 FVKESK. J was trimmed by 1 base and V by 2 bases; bases with no gene match: 1. The CDR3 length is 15 residues. CDR3 sequence reads: CASSQSSGGQETQYF. CDR3 coding DNA: TGTGCCAGCAGCCAATCTAGCGGGGGCCAAGAGACCCAGTACTTC. Variable domain in full (rest from reference TRBV14 and TRBJ2-5): EAGVTQFPSHSVIEKGQTVTLRCDPISGHDNLYWYRRVMGKEIKFLLHFVKESKQDESGMPNNRFLAERTGGTYSTLKVQPAELEDSGVYFCASSQSSGGQETQYFGPGTRLLVL.

In its sample, this clone was seen a few times. This chain joins TRBV5-6 and TRBJ2-7, with D possibly being TRBD1 (6 bases). Germline CDR1 reads SGHDT; CDR2 reads YYEEEE. CDR3 size: 12 residues. V was pared by 4 bases and J by 4 bases, with 9 bases between. CDR3 DNA: TGTGCCAGCAGCGTACAGGGTTACGAGCAGTACGTC. It yields the protein CASSVQGYEQYV.

In this sample, this clone turned up once. The chain links TRBV28 to TRBJ1-1; maybe TRBD1 (5 bases). Trimming shortened V by 8 bases and J by 1 base, and 14 bases separated the two germline ends. Germline CDR1 reads MDHEN; CDR2 reads SYDVKM. The CDR3 is made up of 14 amino acids. CDR3 loop: CASGAGRRNTEAFF. The CDR3 DNA sequence: TGTGCCAGCGGGGCCGGGCGCCGGAACACTGAAGCTTTCTTT.